This T cell receptor beta chain was observed in a study of CD4+ T cells in melanoma. The data were produced by immunoSEQ multiplex PCR, yet TCRdb's version contains in-frame clones alone and is incomplete. The sample holds around 18,000 clones, about four fifths seen once. Study-wide points: Neoantigen-specific CD4+ T cells in melanoma reportedly had diverse differentiation states. CD8+ T cell, macrophage and B cell function reportedly correlated with neoantigen-specific CD4+ T cells.

The CDR3 totals 13 residues. J gave up 4 bases and V 3 bases, and 0 bases lay outside the gene matches. Germline values: CDR1 GTSNPN, CDR2 SVGIG (reference sequence). As for this clone: What it recognizes is unknown. Other DNA sequences in this sample translate to the same CDR3.

The V gene is TRBV30, the J gene TRBJ1-5; 10 nucleotides line up with TRBD1. This sequence originates from a human donor with melanoma. Sequencing was carried out using cells from a culture (not recorded whether cultured in vitro). CDR3 region: CAWRGQGNQPQHF. CDR3 sequence (DNA): TGTGCCTGGAGGGGACAGGGGAATCAGCCCCAGCATTTT. Full variable domain (remainder filled in from reference TRBV30 and TRBJ1-5): SQTIHQWPATLVQPVGSPLSLECTVEGTSNPNLYWYRQAAGRGLQLLFYSVGIGQISSEVPQNLSASRPQDRQFILSSKKLLLSDSGFYLCAWRGQGNQPQHFGDGTRLSIL.